This TCR beta chain was identified in a study of chemoradiotherapy in HPV16-positive cancers. Study-wide context: Candidate HPV-specific T-cell clones and common TCR motifs came from functional assays in a couple of HPV16-positive patients.

Germline V gene lookup returns CDR1 SGHRS and CDR2 YFSETQ. The length of the CDR3 is 14 residues. V dropped 4 bases and J dropped 7 bases, with 15 bases sitting between them. General study points: During treatment, candidate HPV-specific clones and E7-related motifs expanded in tumor. In HPV16-positive patients, HPV-responsive T-cell expansion tracked better recurrence-free survival. The functional HPV-specific definition rests on just a couple of HPV16-positive patients.

As for this clone: The antigen is undetermined.

TCRdb's copy holds only in-frame clones and misses some; the assay was immunoSEQ multiplex PCR. The sample has approximately 30,000 clones, over 90% seen once. The clonotype originates from a human donor with HPV-associated anogenital cancer. This specimen was blood, taken from a patient who underwent chemoradiotherapy. The J gene is TRBJ2-4, the V gene TRBV5-1, with unresolved D. The CDR3: CASSMRLEKNIQYF. DNA for the CDR3: TGCGCCAGCAGCATGAGGTTGGAGAAGAACATTCAGTACTTC. The complete variable domain, with remaining parts taken from reference TRBV5-1 and TRBJ2-4, reads KAGVTQTPRYLIKTRGQQVTLSCSPISGHRSVSWYQQTPGQGLQFLFEYFSETQRNKGNFPGRFSGRQFSNSRSEMNVSTLELGDSALYLCASSMRLEKNIQYFGAGTRLSVL.